The subject of this entry is one TCR beta chain. Its antigen is unknown. Genomic DNA of every subset was divided equally among multiple immunoSEQ plates. Using ten immunoSEQ deep assay plates, investigators sequenced unsorted PBMC DNA. Using immunoSEQ multiplex PCR, the repertoire was profiled, and TCRdb retains in-frame clones only, with some absent. The table records about 460,000 clones, approximately 71% of them present only once. From germline, CDR1 is SGDLS and CDR2 YYNGEE. The CDR3 has 15 residues. J gave up 5 bases and V 3 bases, and 1 base lay outside the gene matches. The data originate from a study of shared clonotypes between healthy human individuals. Study-level results: Donor scarcity curtailed the genetic and exposure-history diversity represented herein.

V usage is TRBV9 and J usage is TRBJ2-2; the match to TRBD2 covers 13 bases. This clonotype was sampled from a woman in her forties in good health. Some clones in this sample may be carry-over from other donors' samples. Specimen: PBMCs. Written as DNA, the CDR3 is TGTGCCAGCAGCGGACTAGCGGGAGGTACCGGGGAGCTGTTTTTT. Translated, it gives CASSGLAGGTGELFF.